This T cell receptor beta chain emerged from a study of naive and memory T cell subsets. Study-wide findings and caveats: RNA-based TCR counts may shift with T cell activation and differentiation. Especially in CD8 cells, naive repertoires contained a few larger clonotypes, possibly CD45RA-re-expressing memory cells.

For this clonotype: Its cognate antigen is unknown.

The CDR3 is 15 residues long. The germline V and J ends were trimmed by 2 bases and 6 bases, with 14 bases remaining between them. Germline V CDR1 and CDR2: LNHNV, YYDKDF (reference sequence). The beta constant-region primer was an equimolar mix of two oligonucleotides covering TRBC1 and TRBC2. Nested alpha and beta constant-region primers with the SP2 primer drove four PCR rounds on ligated cDNA. TCRdb recomputed calls from the UMI-ligation and nested PCR reads with MiXCR, one row per CDR3 protein. The table shows more than 95,000 distinct CDR3 sequences, with approximately 14% occurring only once. CD4 T cells were positively selected, then CD8 T cells from the CD4-negative fraction. Four subsets defined by CD45RA and CD27 were sorted after CD3, CD4, CD8 and live/dead staining.

The sequencing sample was made of naive CD8+ T cells from blood. V and J are TRBV15 and TRBJ1-5, with TRBD1 as a possible D gene (6 bases). The receptor was derived from a human donor in good health. CDR3: CATSRPKGGRQPQHF. CDR3 nucleotide sequence: TGTGCCACCAGCAGACCCAAAGGGGGGCGTCAGCCCCAGCATTTT.